One and the same sample provided the 13 T cell receptor beta chains below, sequenced in a study of Ad26.COV2.S vaccination and SARS-CoV-2 variants. Treatment specified: 19 received Ad26.COV2.S at low or high dose, single or two shots; about 5 received placebo; per-sample allocation not given. After the first vaccine or placebo injection, samples were drawn on day 63. The data were produced by immunoSEQ multiplex PCR, yet TCRdb's version contains in-frame clones alone and is incomplete. The sample lists about 440,000 clones; around 88% were seen once. Sequencing used peripheral blood, obtained in a trial of Ad26.COV2.S vaccine versus placebo. Source of these receptors: a person aged 18-65 years who received the Ad26.COV2.S COVID-19 vaccine or a placebo.

The chain has TRBV6-2 or TRBV6-3 and TRBJ2-5, with 7 bases that match TRBD2. J lost 2 bases, V lost 5 bases, and 8 bases had no gene match. The CDR3 spans 15 residues. Germline lookup yields CDR1 MNHEY and CDR2 SVGEGT. The CDR3 loop is CASSPPGGRQETQYF. The CDR3 nucleotides are TGTGCCAGCAGTCCCCCGGGGGGAAGACAAGAGACCCAGTACTTC.

This chain links TRBV29-1 with TRBJ1-1; D uncertain. V was trimmed by 5 bases and J by 8 bases, leaving 15 bases between them. CDR1 is SQVTM, CDR2 ANQGSEA, per germline. CDR3 length: 12 amino acids. In nucleotides, the CDR3 is TGCAGCGTTATCCCTAGGATCGACGAAGCTTTCTTT. Its translation is CSVIPRIDEAFF.

The V gene is TRBV28, the J gene TRBJ1-2, with D possibly TRBD1 on 6 matching bases. Trimming shortened V by 7 bases and J by 4 bases, and 19 bases separated the two germline ends. CDR3 length: 15 residues. Germline V CDR1 and CDR2: MDHEN, SYDVKM. The CDR3 sequence is CASTYTQGSVYGYTF. Written as DNA, the CDR3 is TGTGCCAGCACCTACACCCAGGGGTCTGTCTATGGCTACACCTTC.

V usage is TRBV15 and J usage is TRBJ1-5; D is ambiguous. The CDR3 is 16 amino acids. Trimming removed 3 bases from V and 1 base from J, with 13 bases in between. CDR1 is LNHNV, CDR2 YYDKDF, per germline (reference sequence). CDR3 sequence: CATSSEAILSNQPQHF. For the CDR3, the DNA is TGTGCCACCAGCAGCGAAGCGATTTTGAGCAATCAGCCCCAGCATTTT. Looking up the rest from reference TRBV15 and TRBJ1-5 gives the full variable domain: DAMVIQNPRYQVTQFGKPVTLSCSQTLNHNVMYWYQQKSSQAPKLLFHYYDKDFNNEADTPDNFQSRRPNTSFCFLDIRSPGLGDTAMYLCATSSEAILSNQPQHFGDGTRLSIL.

The chain uses TRBV5-6 and TRBJ1-6; no reliable D call. CDR3 size: 14 residues. The V and J ends lost 3 bases and 6 bases respectively, with 10 bases between them. The germline CDR1 and CDR2 sequences are SGHDT and YYEEEE. The CDR3 DNA reads TGTGCCAGCAGCTCCCAGTGGCGTAATTCACCCCTCCACTTT. This sequence encodes CASSSQWRNSPLHF.

The V call is TRBV7-2, the J call TRBJ2-1; D is unclear. The CDR3 totals 14 residues. The germline CDR1 and CDR2 sequences are SGHTA and FQGNSA. V lost 1 base to trimming and J lost 10 bases, with 14 bases between them. CDR3 bases: TGTGCCAGCAGCTTAGGGGCACCAGCGCCAGAGCAGTTCTTC. It is translated as CASSLGAPAPEQFF.

The chain carries TRBV5-8 and TRBJ2-5; 10 bases match TRBD2. This CDR3 contains 16 residues. J lost 5 bases, V lost 0 bases, and 7 bases had no gene match. Germline V gene data show CDR1 as SGHTS and CDR2 as YDEGEE. CDR3 loop: CASSLGLAGAPETQYF. The CDR3 nucleotides are TGTGCCAGCAGCTTGGGGCTAGCGGGAGCCCCTGAGACCCAGTACTTC.

Only a few counts were recorded for this clone. V usage is TRBV28 and J usage is TRBJ2-7; D gene unclear. There are 12 residues in the CDR3. Germline loops: CDR1 MDHEN, CDR2 SYDVKM. Trimming removed 7 bases at V and 2 bases at J, with 9 bases between. In DNA form, the CDR3 reads TGTGCCAGCAAAACGGACCCCTACGAGCAGTACTTC. It yields the protein CASKTDPYEQYF. Full variable domain (missing parts from reference TRBV28 and TRBJ2-7): DVKVTQSSRYLVKRTGEKVFLECVQDMDHENMFWYRQDPGLGLRLIYFSYDVKMKEKGDIPEGYSVSREKKERFSLILESASTNQTSMYLCASKTDPYEQYFGPGTRLTVT.

This clone was counted a single time. V usage is TRBV7-3 and J usage is TRBJ2-3; D perhaps matches TRBD1 (5 bases). The CDR3 covers 14 residues. With 1 base removed from V and 0 bases from J, the gap between germline ends came to 5 bases. The germline V gene has CDR1 SGHTA and CDR2 FQGTGA. The CDR3 region is CASSLRGSTDTQYF. CDR3 coding DNA: TGTGCCAGCAGCTTAAGGGGCAGCACAGATACGCAGTATTTT. Complete variable domain (other parts from reference TRBV7-3 and TRBJ2-3): GAGVSQTPSNKVTEKGKYVELRCDPISGHTALYWYRQSLGQGPEFLIYFQGTGAADDSGLPNDRFFAVRPEGSVSTLKIQRTERGDSAVYLCASSLRGSTDTQYFGPGTRLTVL.

This clone was picked up a small number of times. The V call is TRBV7-9, the J call TRBJ1-5, with no clear D. The germline V gene has CDR1 SEHNR and CDR2 FQNEAQ (reference sequence). There are 13 residues in the CDR3. V lost 4 bases and J 7 bases, leaving 11 bases between the germline ends. The CDR3 DNA reads TGTGCCAGCAGCTCCATACGAGAGCAGCCCCAGCATTTT. As protein: CASSSIREQPQHF.

This rearrangement joins TRBV4-2 to TRBJ2-1; 12 positions agree with TRBD2. J gave up 8 bases and V 4 bases, and 9 bases lay outside the gene matches. The CDR3 totals 16 residues. Germline V lookup: CDR1 LGHNA, CDR2 YNFKEQ. In nucleotides, the CDR3 is TGTGCCAGCAGCCCCCTAGCGGGAGGGTCCGGGGATGAGCAGTTCTTC. Its translation: CASSPLAGGSGDEQFF.

The rearrangement uses TRBV3-1 (or the pseudogene TRBV3-2) and TRBJ2-2; D uncertain. Trimming took 3 bases from V and 4 from J, leaving 12 bases between them. CDR3 size: 15 residues. CDR1 is LGHDT, CDR2 YNNKEL, per germline (reference sequence). The CDR3 sequence is CASSHGRSPTGELFF. The CDR3 nucleotides are TGTGCCAGCAGCCACGGACGATCACCCACCGGGGAGCTGTTTTTT.

The rearrangement uses TRBV30 and TRBJ2-2; D may correspond to TRBD1 or TRBD2 (5 bases each). Trimming removed 3 bases from V and 4 bases from J, with 18 bases in between. This CDR3 region has 16 residues. Germline assignment: CDR1 GTSNPN and CDR2 SVGIG (reference sequence). The CDR3 nucleotides are TGTGCCTGGAGACTAAGTCAACTTGGGGGCACCGGGGAGCTGTTTTTT. It is translated as CAWRLSQLGGTGELFF.